Sequencing of this T cell receptor beta chain was carried out in a study of control samples from healthy donors and cancer patients (dated by TCRdb to about 2020). Based on the germline V gene, the CDR1 and CDR2 sequences are MNHEY and SVGAGI. Compared with germline, V lacks 1 base and J lacks 7 bases; bases without a gene match: 7. Counted from cysteine to phenylalanine, this CDR3 has 15 amino acids. Solely the CDR3 DNA is kept, with 45 bases framed from the first base. With regard to this clone: Its antigen target is currently unknown. The record has no base qualities; no much larger clone is one base away.

Library creation used the immunoSEQ multiplex PCR assay. As stored in TCRdb, this immuneACCESS dataset retains in-frame rearrangements with V and J assigned. A fraction of the clones does not appear; measured against another copy, unresolved V genes explain less than half of the discrepancy, and the remainder lacks a known reason. The sample includes about 96,000 clones, with approximately 93% observed a single time. The ten most abundant clones make up over 8% of the sample. This receptor was identified in a man younger than 35 in good health. Sample: blood. The rearrangement combines TRBV6-5 with TRBJ1-2; 9 middle bases align to TRBD1. The encoded CDR3 is CASSYLTGGGRGYTF. The DNA reads TGTGCCAGCAGTTACTTGACAGGGGGGGGACGTGGCTACACCTTC.